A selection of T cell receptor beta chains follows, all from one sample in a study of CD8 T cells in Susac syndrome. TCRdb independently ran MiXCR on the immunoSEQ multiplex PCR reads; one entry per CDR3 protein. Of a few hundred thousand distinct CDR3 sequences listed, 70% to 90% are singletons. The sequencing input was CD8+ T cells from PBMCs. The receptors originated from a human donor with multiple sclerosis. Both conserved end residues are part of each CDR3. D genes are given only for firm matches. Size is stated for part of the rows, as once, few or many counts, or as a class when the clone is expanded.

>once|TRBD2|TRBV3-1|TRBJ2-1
TGTGCCAGCAGCCAATACGGGGTATTGACTAGCGTAAATGAGCAGTTCTTC
CASSQYGVLTSVNEQFF
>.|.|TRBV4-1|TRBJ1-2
TGCGCCAGCAGCCCCGGAAGGGCGGCTTTAGCTAACTATGGCTACACCTTC
CASSPGRAALANYGYTF
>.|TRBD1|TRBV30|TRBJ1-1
TGTGCCGGGACAGGGGTGAACACTGAAGCTTTCTTT
CAGTGVNTEAFF
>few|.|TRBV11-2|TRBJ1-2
TGTGCCAGCAGCCCCGCCCGGGATATCGGAGCTAACTATGGCTACACCTTC
CASSPARDIGANYGYTF
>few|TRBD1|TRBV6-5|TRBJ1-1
TGTGCCAGCAGTTACGGTTCAGGGGGCACTGAAGCTTTCTTT
CASSYGSGGTEAFF
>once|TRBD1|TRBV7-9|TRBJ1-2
TGTGCCAGCAGCCGGACAGGGGAGGGCTACACCTTC
CASSRTGEGYTF
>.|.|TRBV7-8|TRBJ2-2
TGTGCCAGCAGCCTCCGGGACACGAACACCGGGGAGCTGTTTTTT
CASSLRDTNTGELFF
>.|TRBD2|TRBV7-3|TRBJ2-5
TGTGCCAGCAGCTCCACTAGCGGGAGTATGGAGACCCAGTACTTC
CASSSTSGSMETQYF
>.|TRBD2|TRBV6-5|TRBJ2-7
TGTGCCAGCAGCTTAAAGACTAGCGGGAGCTACGAGCAGTACTTC
CASSLKTSGSYEQYF
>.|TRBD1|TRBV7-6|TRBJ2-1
TGTGCCAGCAGCTTCAGGGACAGCTCCTACAATGAGCAGTTCTTC
CASSFRDSSYNEQFF
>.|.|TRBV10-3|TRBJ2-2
TGTGCCATCATGGCCCGGGAAAGGGGCGGGGAGCTGTTTTTT
CAIMARERGGELFF
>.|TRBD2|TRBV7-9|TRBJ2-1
TGTGCCAGCAGCTTAGCGACGGCTAGCGGTTACAATGAGCAGTTCTTC
CASSLATASGYNEQFF
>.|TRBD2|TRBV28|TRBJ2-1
TGTGCCAGCACCGGACTAGCAGCTTACAATGAGCAGTTCTTC
CASTGLAAYNEQFF
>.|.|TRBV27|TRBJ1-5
TGTGCCAGCAGTTTATGGATTAATCAGCCCCAGCATTTT
CASSLWINQPQHF
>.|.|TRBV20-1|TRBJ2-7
TGCAGTGCTAGAGATAAGGGCTTCTACGAGCAGTACTTC
CSARDKGFYEQYF
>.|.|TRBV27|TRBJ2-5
TGTGCCAGCAGTTTCGCAATTGAGACCCAGTACTTC
CASSFAIETQYF
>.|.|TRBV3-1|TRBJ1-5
TGTGCCAGCAGCCCATGGGGGGAGGAGGGCGGCAATCAGCCCCAGCATTTT
CASSPWGEEGGNQPQHF
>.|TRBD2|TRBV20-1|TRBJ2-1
TGCAGTGCTAGGGGGACTAGCGAGAAAGTGGGTGAGCAGTTCTTC
CSARGTSEKVGEQFF
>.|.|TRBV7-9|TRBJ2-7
TGTGCCAGCAGCTCCGACATACAGGGACCAGACGAGCAGTACTTC
CASSSDIQGPDEQYF
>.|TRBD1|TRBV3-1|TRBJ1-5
TGTGCCAGCAGCCAAGCCCCTGACAGGGGGCTTCAGCCCCAGCATTTT
CASSQAPDRGLQPQHF
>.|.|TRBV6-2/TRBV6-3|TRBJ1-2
TGTGCCAGCAGTTACCTCGGCGCGGACGGCTATGGCTACACCTTC
CASSYLGADGYGYTF
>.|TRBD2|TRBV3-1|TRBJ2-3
TGTGCCAGCAGCCCCCTAGCGGGAGTAATGGGAGATACGCAGTATTTT
CASSPLAGVMGDTQYF
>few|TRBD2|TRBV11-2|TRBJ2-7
TGTGCCAGCAGCTTAAGGACTAGAAGCCCCGAGCAGTACTTC
CASSLRTRSPEQYF